Shown below are 20 T cell receptor beta chains from a single sample sequenced in a study of T cell responses to AZD1222 COVID-19 vaccine. Generated by immunoSEQ multiplex PCR, the TCRdb table keeps only in-frame clones and is missing some. The sample holds over 150,000 clones, roughly 85% seen once. Specimen: peripheral blood, collected 28 days after the second AZD1222 dose. Source of these receptors: an adult who received the AZD1222 COVID-19 vaccine.

This clone was detected only once. The gene calls are TRBV12-3 or TRBV12-4 and TRBJ1-1; 8 bases line up with TRBD1. The V gene end was trimmed by 6 bases and the J gene end by 5 bases; junction bases not matched to a gene: 5. The length of the CDR3 is 13 residues. The CDR3 nucleotides are TGTGCCAGCAGCGACAGGGGAGGGACTGAAGCTTTCTTT. Encoded protein: CASSDRGGTEAFF.

The V call is TRBV27, the J call TRBJ1-4, with TRBD1 as a possible D gene (5 bases). Trimming removed 1 base at V and 8 bases at J, with 8 bases between. The CDR3 runs to 13 residues. Germline values: CDR1 MNHEY, CDR2 SMNVEV (reference sequence). The CDR3 DNA follows: TGTGCCAGCAGTTTATATCGGGGGGAAAAACTGTTTTTT. It codes for CASSLYRGEKLFF.

The genes are TRBV5-1 and TRBJ1-1; 9 nucleotides align to TRBD1. V dropped 2 bases and J dropped 0; count of bases not matched to a gene: 5. In germline, CDR1 is SGHRS, CDR2 YFSETQ. CDR3 length equals 16 residues. CDR3 DNA: TGCGCCAGCAGCTTATCGGGACAGGGATTGAACACTGAAGCTTTCTTT. The encoded protein is CASSLSGQGLNTEAFF.

This clone appeared a few times. The chain combines TRBV27 with TRBJ1-5; no clear D gene. Between the trimmed V and J ends, which lost 2 bases and 7 bases, there was a span of 9 bases. This CDR3 has 13 residues. Germline V gene lookup returns CDR1 MNHEY and CDR2 SMNVEV (reference sequence). The CDR3 protein is CASSLVGLQPQHF. DNA for the CDR3: TGTGCCAGCAGTTTAGTTGGTCTCCAGCCCCAGCATTTT.

V usage is TRBV18 and J usage is TRBJ1-1; D ambiguous. The CDR3 totals 16 residues. V was pared by 2 bases and J by 0 bases, with 13 bases between. Germline values: CDR1 KGHSH, CDR2 LQKENI. For the CDR3, the DNA is TGTGCCAGCTCACCATCGGGTCCGACCCTGAACACTGAAGCTTTCTTT. Protein: CASSPSGPTLNTEAFF.

V usage is TRBV5-8 and J usage is TRBJ1-6; D is undetermined. V lost 0 bases, J lost 4 bases, and 8 bases lay in between. The CDR3 runs to 15 residues. Germline CDR1 and CDR2: SGHTS and YDEGEE. The CDR3 bases are TGTGCCAGCAGCTTGGGGCAGCATTATAATTCACCCCTCCACTTT. As protein: CASSLGQHYNSPLHF.

V gene TRBV7-2 combines with J gene TRBJ2-2; D gene unclear. In germline, CDR1 is SGHTA, CDR2 FQGNSA. Deletions cut 2 bases from V and 1 base from J, with 5 bases between. The CDR3 loop spans 14 amino acids. The chain's CDR3 is CASSLTQNTGELFF. The CDR3 DNA follows: TGTGCCAGCAGCTTAACACAGAACACCGGGGAGCTGTTTTTT.

The rearrangement joins TRBV19 to TRBJ1-5, with D unresolved. V was pared by 6 bases and J by 7 bases, with 25 bases between. This CDR3 has 17 amino acids. Germline CDR1 and CDR2: LNHDA and SQIVND (reference sequence). The CDR3 spells CASSKEGFWSPSQPQHF. The CDR3 nucleotides are TGTGCCAGTAGCAAAGAGGGTTTCTGGTCCCCTTCCCAGCCCCAGCATTTT.

The J gene is TRBJ1-2, the V gene TRBV5-1; D is perhaps TRBD1 (6 bases). With 4 bases removed from V and 2 bases from J, the gap between germline ends came to 12 bases. Germline CDR1 and CDR2: SGHRS and YFSETQ. This CDR3 contains 14 residues. CDR3 amino acids: CASSPSGGNYGYTF. As DNA, the CDR3 is TGCGCCAGCAGCCCCTCGGGGGGCAACTATGGCTACACCTTC.

This chain uses TRBV5-1 with TRBJ2-5; the match to TRBD1 covers 7 bases. The CDR3 spans 13 residues. Germline V gene data show CDR1 as SGHRS and CDR2 as YFSETQ. The V segment lost 4 bases and the J segment 3 bases; nucleotides outside the gene matches: 3. The CDR3 DNA follows: TGCGCCAGCAGCCCCGGGACAGAAGAGACCCAGTACTTC. Translating it yields CASSPGTEETQYF.

The chain is built from TRBV3-1 (or the pseudogene TRBV3-2) and TRBJ2-7; 7 nucleotides match TRBD2. V shed 0 bases, J shed 4 bases, and the junction held 9 bases outside the gene matches. The germline gives CDR1 LGHDT, CDR2 YNNKEL (reference sequence). CDR3 size: 16 residues. This chain's CDR3 is CASSQEYGRESYEQYF. The CDR3 DNA reads as TGTGCCAGCAGCCAAGAGTACGGGCGGGAGAGTTACGAGCAGTACTTC.

The chain uses TRBV5-1 and TRBJ1-2; a weak D match, TRBD1 (5 bases). The germline V and J ends were trimmed by 4 bases and 7 bases, with 11 bases remaining between them. This CDR3 comprises 12 residues. CDR1 is SGHRS and CDR2 is YFSETQ in the germline V gene. In DNA form, the CDR3 reads TGCGCCAGCAGCGATAAAAGGGGTGGCTACACCTTC. As protein: CASSDKRGGYTF.

The chain couples TRBV4-1 to TRBJ1-2, with TRBD1 as a possible D gene (5 bases). The germline V and J ends were trimmed by 7 bases and 4 bases, with 16 bases remaining between them. In germline, CDR1 is MGHRA, CDR2 YSYEKL. CDR3 length: 14 residues. CDR3 in DNA: TGCGCCAGCACCAAGCTTTTAGGGGCCTATGGCTACACCTTC. This translates into CASTKLLGAYGYTF.

The gene calls are TRBV7-9 and TRBJ2-7, with D perhaps matching TRBD1 (5 bases). The CDR3 is made up of 13 amino acids. The germline V gene has CDR1 SEHNR and CDR2 FQNEAQ (reference sequence). Deletions cut 4 bases from V and 3 bases from J, with 10 bases between. The CDR3 loop is CASSSFRVYEQYF. DNA for the CDR3: TGTGCCAGCAGCTCGTTCAGGGTCTACGAGCAGTACTTC.

The rearrangement links TRBV19 to TRBJ1-3; TRBD1 is a possible D gene (5 bases). The CDR3 consists of 13 residues. The V end lost 8 bases, the J end lost 4 bases, and 12 bases lay between the germline ends. From germline, CDR1 is LNHDA and CDR2 SQIVND (reference sequence). The CDR3 nucleotides read TGTGCCAGTGCGCAGGGAGTCGGAAACACCATATATTTT. Translated, it gives CASAQGVGNTIYF.

This sequence joins TRBV6-5 and TRBJ2-7, with 10 bases aligning to TRBD1. Germline V gene sequence: CDR1 MNHEY, CDR2 SVGAGI. Trimming at V came to 5 bases and at J to 3 bases, leaving 4 bases not matched to a gene. The CDR3 contains 14 residues. The CDR3 protein is CASSPTGGYYEQYF. CDR3 in DNA: TGTGCCAGCAGTCCGACAGGGGGCTACTACGAGCAGTACTTC.

A single count supports this clone. V gene TRBV4-1 combines with J gene TRBJ2-1; 8 bases line up with TRBD2. Germline CDR1 is MGHRA and CDR2 is YSYEKL. V lost 6 bases and J lost 5; bases outside the gene matches: 6. CDR3 length equals 14 residues. Here the CDR3 reads CASRIGGGNNEQFF. The CDR3 nucleotides read TGCGCCAGCAGGATCGGCGGGGGGAACAATGAGCAGTTCTTC.

The rearrangement joins TRBV4-3 to TRBJ2-7; D unresolved. This CDR3 region has 16 residues. V shed 0 bases and J shed 0 bases, with 12 bases lying between them. Germline V gene lookup returns CDR1 LGHNA and CDR2 YSLEER. CDR3 sequence: CASSQDVADSSYEQYF. The CDR3 nucleotides are TGCGCCAGCAGCCAAGATGTCGCGGATAGCTCCTACGAGCAGTACTTC.

The J gene is TRBJ1-2, the V gene TRBV27; no clear D gene. The CDR3 is made up of 15 amino acids. Germline V gene sequence: CDR1 MNHEY, CDR2 SMNVEV (reference sequence). V was trimmed by 0 bases and J by 5 bases, leaving 13 bases between them. This CDR3 is CASSLSARIGYGYTF. CDR3 bases: TGTGCCAGCAGTTTATCGGCAAGGATAGGGTATGGCTACACCTTC.

The chain couples TRBV19 to TRBJ2-7; weak D call: TRBD1 (6 bases). There are 15 residues in the CDR3. V was cut by 1 base and J by 2 bases, with 12 bases left in between. The germline CDR1 and CDR2 sequences are LNHDA and SQIVND (reference sequence). The DNA for the CDR3 is TGTGCCAGTAGTATAGCCGCAGGGACACCCTACGAGCAGTACTTC. Translating gives CASSIAAGTPYEQYF.